This T cell receptor (beta chain) was recorded in a study of blood T cell repertoires in COVID-19. In the study overall: Material from acute and convalescent COVID-19 was sourced from the United States, Italy and Spain. Sample material is recorded as cDNA or gDNA derived from T cells, B-cell-depleted T cells, or PBMCs.

In the study's own analysis: Quantification of nucleated cells was approximated via reference gene primer amplification. The assay was immunoSEQ multiplex PCR, and TCRdb's table has in-frame clones only and misses some. The V and J calls and clone size were taken over from that table, and D and trimming were inferred from the DNA. The sample has about 150,000 clones; around 80% are singletons. Sequenced sample: peripheral blood. This clonotype was obtained from a woman between 45 and 65 years old with acute or convalescent COVID-19.

In nucleotides, the CDR3 is TGTGCCAGCATCTCCTCCCGCTCCTACAATGAGCAGTTCTTC. The encoded protein is CASISSRSYNEQFF. This chain links TRBV6-5 with TRBJ2-1; no clear D. The germline gives CDR1 MNHEY, CDR2 SVGAGI. The CDR3 totals 14 residues. V dropped 7 bases and J dropped 0 bases, with 10 bases sitting between them.